These T cell receptor beta chains were read from a single sample in a study of prognosis after radiotherapy for stage I lung cancer. TCRdb re-called the multiplex PCR reads through MiXCR, storing one row per CDR3 protein. The repertoire has around 26,000 distinct CDR3 sequences, more than 45% of them found once; the top ten carry just under 15%. This specimen was PBMCs, taken before or after stereotactic body radiation therapy (not recorded which). These receptors all come from a donor aged 50 or older with non-small cell lung cancer. Each CDR3 is given with its conserved first and last residue. Clone size, where shown, is once, few, many, or a class for clones that have expanded.

clone size | V gene | CDR3 protein
many | TRBV7-6 | CASSGYNEQFF
. | TRBV7-2 | CASNYTGKGNNEQFF
. | TRBV19 | CASSRGRGMNTEAFF
many | TRBV7-9 | CASSLALFRDNEKLFF
many | TRBV6-1 | CASSPGRTEKLFF
many | TRBV19 | CASSKKGVGQETQYF
once | TRBV2 | CASSDFGGGNTIYF
. | TRBV12-3/TRBV12-4 | CASSTGQAAQETQYF
many | TRBV7-9 | CASSHPGDNSPLHF
once | TRBV20-1 | CSARDASVAYSSYNEQFF
many | TRBV28 | CASREGVTEQFF
. | TRBV28 | CASSFLLGGTGTTYEHYF
many | TRBV5-8 | CASSSYNEQFF
. | TRBV7-3 | CASSLSMGGTEAFF
many | TRBV7-2 | CASSLYFQETQYF
many | TRBV4-1 | CASRITATNEKLFF
medium-sized | TRBV6-1 | CASRTYSSGRAVF
many | TRBV7-2 | CASSLGGGVTDTQYF
. | TRBV5-6 | CASSLDRYSPLHF
. | TRBV5-8 | CASSSDSQGARGYTF
. | TRBV20-1 | CSARQAGTGNYNEQFF
many | TRBV6-1 | CASSETWGNRRETQYF
many | TRBV5-1 | CASTPGTSGNEQFF
many | TRBV10-3 | CATSRDTEAFF
. | TRBV7-2 | CASSLTYGRASGVYNEQFF
. | TRBV6-2/TRBV6-3 | CASQDRVASYTQYF
medium-sized | TRBV12-3/TRBV12-4 | CASSQRTGSEAFF
. | TRBV12-3/TRBV12-4 | CASISYVTSGYSSYNEQFF
medium-sized | TRBV24-1 | CATSETDRDIGYTF
many | TRBV30 | CAWSVGLSYEQYF
. | TRBV15 | CATSRDRFGQASTEAFF
once | TRBV20-1 | CSARDLAGVQENQYF
. | TRBV5-4 | CASSLEGNTEAFF
. | TRBV11-3 | CASSFLGGSYNEQFF
. | TRBV24-1 | CATRDRDEELFF
. | TRBV5-6 | CASSLSGLLDGYTF
many | TRBV12-3/TRBV12-4 | CASTPGQGIGETQYF
many | TRBV7-3 | CASSPGPPGATIYF
many | TRBV5-4 | CASSLGLDDEQFF
. | TRBV27 | CASSDSKESGYTF
. | TRBV7-8 | CASSLNSGLYEQYF
medium-sized | TRBV24-1 | CATSEADRRKGYTF
. | TRBV3-1 | CASSQGPESEQYF
many | TRBV24-1 | CATSDQTGGNTGELFF
many | TRBV19 | CASSRTSGGPRTDTQYF
. | TRBV9 | CASNEGGENEQFF
many | TRBV20-1 | CSVTRGQLTGELFF
medium-sized | TRBV11-2 | CASSFSRARGGDEQFF
. | TRBV27 | CASSVWGFSNQPQHF
. | TRBV6-1 | CASSPSGGTDSLYGYTF